This TCR beta chain is from a study of beta chain features in type 1 diabetes. The overall study: Sorted cells numbering under 140,000,000 were examined across all samples.

Each of the CD4+ naive, central memory, regulatory and stem cell-like memory populations was sorted via CD45RO/CCR7/CD25/CD127/CD95/CD27. In all sorted populations, purity surpassed 95%. This clone showed up just a few times. Since all of the isolated RNA was reverse transcribed, expressed TCRB transcripts were what got sequenced. The repertoire was sequenced with immunoSEQ multiplex PCR; TCRdb's copy has only in-frame clones and lacks some. There are under 250,000 clones in the sample; 13% to 15% occur only once, and more than 0.02% lies in the top ten. V gave up 6 bases and J gave up 3 bases; unmatched junction bases: 4. This CDR3 spans 14 amino acids. Germline CDR1 and CDR2: LGHNT and FRNRAP.

The sequencing input was naive CD4+ T cells from blood. The V and J genes are TRBV12-5 and TRBJ1-1; TRBD1 matches 10 bases. The receptor was derived from a woman aged 40 to 50 in good health. The CDR3 reads CASGPGQGDTEAFF. The CDR3 DNA reads TGTGCTAGTGGACCCGGACAGGGGGACACTGAAGCTTTCTTT.